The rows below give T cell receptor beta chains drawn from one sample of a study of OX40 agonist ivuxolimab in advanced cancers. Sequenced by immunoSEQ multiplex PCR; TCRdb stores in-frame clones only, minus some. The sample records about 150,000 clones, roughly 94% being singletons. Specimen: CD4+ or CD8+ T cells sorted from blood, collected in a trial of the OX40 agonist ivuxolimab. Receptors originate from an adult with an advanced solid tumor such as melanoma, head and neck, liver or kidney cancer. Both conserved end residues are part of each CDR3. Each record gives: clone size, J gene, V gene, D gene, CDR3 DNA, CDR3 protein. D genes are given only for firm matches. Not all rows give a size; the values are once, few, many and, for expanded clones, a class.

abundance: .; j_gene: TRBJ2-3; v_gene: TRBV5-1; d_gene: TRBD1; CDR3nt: TGCGCCAGCAGCCCAGAGGGGACAGTTCTGTATTTT; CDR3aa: CASSPEGTVLYF
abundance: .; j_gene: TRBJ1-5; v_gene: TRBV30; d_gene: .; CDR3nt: TGTGCCTGGAGTGCCCCCTATCAGCCCCAGCATTTT; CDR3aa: CAWSAPYQPQHF
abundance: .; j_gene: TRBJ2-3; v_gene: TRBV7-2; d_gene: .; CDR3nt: TGTGCCAGCAGCTTGGGTCTGACTTTCCCTACGCAGTATTTT; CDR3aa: CASSLGLTFPTQYF
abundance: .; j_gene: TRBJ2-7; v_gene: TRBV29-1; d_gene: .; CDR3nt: TGCAGCGTTGGGGTTAGCTACGAGCAGTACTTC; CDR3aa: CSVGVSYEQYF
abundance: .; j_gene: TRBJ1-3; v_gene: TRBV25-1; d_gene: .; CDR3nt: TGTGCCAGCAGTGAATATGGGGGGCACTCTGGAAACACCATATATTTT; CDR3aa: CASSEYGGHSGNTIYF
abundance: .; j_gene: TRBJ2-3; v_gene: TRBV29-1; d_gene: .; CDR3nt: TGCAGCGTTGGACCGGGAGCCACAGATACGCAGTATTTT; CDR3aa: CSVGPGATDTQYF
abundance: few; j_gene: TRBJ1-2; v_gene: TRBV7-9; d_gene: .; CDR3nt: TGTGCCAGCAGCGAGGTCTATGGCTACACCTTC; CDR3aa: CASSEVYGYTF
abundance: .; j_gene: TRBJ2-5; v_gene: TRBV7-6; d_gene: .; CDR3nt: TGTGCCAGCAGCCGGACTGTTCAAGAGACCCAGTACTTC; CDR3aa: CASSRTVQETQYF
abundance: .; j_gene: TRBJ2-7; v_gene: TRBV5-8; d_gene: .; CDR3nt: TGTGCCAGCAGCTTGGACAGGGTGAGTGAGCAGTACTTC; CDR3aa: CASSLDRVSEQYF
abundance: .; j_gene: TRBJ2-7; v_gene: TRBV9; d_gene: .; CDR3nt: TGTGCCAGCAGCGTAGGAGAGGGGGGCCGCTCCTACGAGCAGTACTTC; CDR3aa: CASSVGEGGRSYEQYF
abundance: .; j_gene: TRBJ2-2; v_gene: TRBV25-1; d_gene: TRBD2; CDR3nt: TGTGCCAGCAGTTCCCGGACTAGCGGGAACACCGGGGAGCTGTTTTTT; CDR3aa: CASSSRTSGNTGELFF
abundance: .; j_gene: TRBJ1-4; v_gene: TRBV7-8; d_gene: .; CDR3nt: TGTGCCAGCAGCTTAATGGGTGAAAAACTGTTTTTT; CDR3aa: CASSLMGEKLFF
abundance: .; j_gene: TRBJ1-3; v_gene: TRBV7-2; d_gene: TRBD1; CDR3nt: TGTGCCAGCAGCCCCCACAGGGGGCCTGGAAACACCATATATTTT; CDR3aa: CASSPHRGPGNTIYF
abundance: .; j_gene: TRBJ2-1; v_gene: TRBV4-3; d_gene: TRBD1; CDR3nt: TGCGCCAGCAGCCGCCAACCGAAGGGGGCATCCTACAATGAGCAGTTCTTC; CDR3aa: CASSRQPKGASYNEQFF
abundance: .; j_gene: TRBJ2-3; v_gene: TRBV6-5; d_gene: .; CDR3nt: TGTGCCAGCAGTTACGCAGTTAACACAGATACGCAGTATTTT; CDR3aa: CASSYAVNTDTQYF
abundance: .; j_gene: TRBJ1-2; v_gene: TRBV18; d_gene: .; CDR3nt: TGTGCCAGCTCACCTACACAGGTTAACTATGGCTACACCTTC; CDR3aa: CASSPTQVNYGYTF
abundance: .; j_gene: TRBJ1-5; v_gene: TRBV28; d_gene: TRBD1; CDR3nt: TGTGCCAGCAGCCTACAGGGGGCCGGTCAGCCCCAGCATTTT; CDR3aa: CASSLQGAGQPQHF
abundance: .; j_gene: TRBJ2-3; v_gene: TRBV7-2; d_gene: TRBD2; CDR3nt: TGTGCTAGCAGCTTCCGGGAGGGCCTTATGGATACGCAGTATTTT; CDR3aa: CASSFREGLMDTQYF
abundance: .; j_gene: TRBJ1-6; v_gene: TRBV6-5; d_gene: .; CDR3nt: TGTGCCAGCAGTTCCGGGACTGGGGGTGGTTCACCCCTCCACTTT; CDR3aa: CASSSGTGGGSPLHF
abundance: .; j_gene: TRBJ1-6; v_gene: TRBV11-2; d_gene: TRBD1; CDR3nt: TGTGCCAGCAGCGACTTCAGGGGGTTGGGTTCACCCCTCCACTTT; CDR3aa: CASSDFRGLGSPLHF
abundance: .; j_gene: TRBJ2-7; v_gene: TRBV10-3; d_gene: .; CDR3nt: TGTGCCATCAGTTCGACTGGAGTTTCCTACGAGCAGTACTTC; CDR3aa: CAISSTGVSYEQYF
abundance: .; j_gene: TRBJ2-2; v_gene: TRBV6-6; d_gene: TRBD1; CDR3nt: TGTGCCATCATGACAGGGACGAACACCGGGGAGCTGTTTTTT; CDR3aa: CAIMTGTNTGELFF
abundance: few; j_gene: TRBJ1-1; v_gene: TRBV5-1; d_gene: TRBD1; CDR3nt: TGCGCCAGCAGCCCAGGGACAGTTAACACTGAAGCTTTCTTT; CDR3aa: CASSPGTVNTEAFF
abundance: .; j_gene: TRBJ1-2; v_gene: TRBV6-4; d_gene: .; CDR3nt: TGTGCCAGCAGCCGGCACGGGAACTATGGCTACACCTTC; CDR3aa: CASSRHGNYGYTF
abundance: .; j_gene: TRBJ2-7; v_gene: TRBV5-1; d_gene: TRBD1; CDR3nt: TGCGCCAGCAGCTTGCAGACAGGGGGCACCTACGAGCAGTACTTC; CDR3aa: CASSLQTGGTYEQYF
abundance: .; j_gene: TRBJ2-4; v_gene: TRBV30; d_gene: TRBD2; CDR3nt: TGTGCCTGGAGCCGCGCCGGGACTAGCGGGTCTCTAGCCAAAAACATTCAGTACTTC; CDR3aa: CAWSRAGTSGSLAKNIQYF
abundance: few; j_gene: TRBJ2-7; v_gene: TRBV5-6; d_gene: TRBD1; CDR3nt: TGTGCCAGCAGCTCCTTGGACAGGGGAGAATACGAGCAGTACTTC; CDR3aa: CASSSLDRGEYEQYF
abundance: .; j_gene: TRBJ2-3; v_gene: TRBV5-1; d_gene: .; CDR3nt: TGCGCCAGCAGGGATCGGGACGGGGTCACAGATACGCAGTATTTT; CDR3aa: CASRDRDGVTDTQYF
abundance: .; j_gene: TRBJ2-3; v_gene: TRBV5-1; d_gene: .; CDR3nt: TGCGCCAGCAGCTTGGGTGCTAGCGCAATCACAGATACGCAGTATTTT; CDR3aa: CASSLGASAITDTQYF
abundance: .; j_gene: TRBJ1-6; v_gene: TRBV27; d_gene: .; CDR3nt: TGTGCCAGCAGTTTAAGGGGGAGTCATAATTCACCCCTCCACTTT; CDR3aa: CASSLRGSHNSPLHF
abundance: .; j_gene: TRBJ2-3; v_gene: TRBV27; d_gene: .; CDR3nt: TGTGCCAGCACAGAAGTATCGGCGGGATCAGATACGCAGTATTTT; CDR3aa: CASTEVSAGSDTQYF
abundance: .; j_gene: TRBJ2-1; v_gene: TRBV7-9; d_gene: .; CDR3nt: TGTGCCAGCAGCTTGTGGGACTTCAACAATGAGCAGTTCTTC; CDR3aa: CASSLWDFNNEQFF
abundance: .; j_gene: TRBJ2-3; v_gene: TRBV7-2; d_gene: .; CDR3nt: TGTGCCAGCAGCTTAGACAGGGTCGCAGATACGCAGTATTTT; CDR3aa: CASSLDRVADTQYF
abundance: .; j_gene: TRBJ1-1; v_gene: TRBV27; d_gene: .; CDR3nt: TGTGCCAGCAGTTTATGGGGGAACACTGAAGCTTTCTTT; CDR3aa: CASSLWGNTEAFF
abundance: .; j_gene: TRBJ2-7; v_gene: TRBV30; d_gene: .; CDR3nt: TGTGCCTGGACTCACCCGACGAAAGGAGGCTACGAGCAGTACTTC; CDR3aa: CAWTHPTKGGYEQYF
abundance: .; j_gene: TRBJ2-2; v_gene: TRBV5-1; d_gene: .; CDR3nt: TGCGCCAGCAAGGTCAGAGACACCGGGGAGCTGTTTTTT; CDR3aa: CASKVRDTGELFF
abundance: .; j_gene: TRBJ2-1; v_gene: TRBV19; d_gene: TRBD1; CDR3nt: TGTGCCAGTAGCCAGACAGGGGCCAGAGGCAATGAGCAGTTCTTC; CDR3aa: CASSQTGARGNEQFF
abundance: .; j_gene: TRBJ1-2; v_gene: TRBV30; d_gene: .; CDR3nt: TGTGCCTGGAGTGTACGAGGGAGTGGCTACACCTTC; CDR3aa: CAWSVRGSGYTF
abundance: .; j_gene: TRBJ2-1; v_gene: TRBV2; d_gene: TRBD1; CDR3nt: TGTGCCAGCCAACAGGGGGTTGAGCAGTTCTTC; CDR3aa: CASQQGVEQFF
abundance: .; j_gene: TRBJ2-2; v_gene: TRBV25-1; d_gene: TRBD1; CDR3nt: TGTGCCAGCAGTGAAGGACAGGGCGACACCGGGGAGCTGTTTTTT; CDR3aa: CASSEGQGDTGELFF
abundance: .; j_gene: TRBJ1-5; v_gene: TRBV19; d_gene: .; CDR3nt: TGTGCCAGTAGTATGGGCCTCGGGCCCCAGCATTTT; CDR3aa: CASSMGLGPQHF
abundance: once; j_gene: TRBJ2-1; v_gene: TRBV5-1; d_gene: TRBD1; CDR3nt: TGCGCCAGCAGCCAGGGGACAGCAGGCGCCTCCCAGTTCTTC; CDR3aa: CASSQGTAGASQFF
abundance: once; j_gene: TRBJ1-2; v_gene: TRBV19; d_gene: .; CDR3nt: TGTGCCAGTAGTACAATCGAAGGACAGCACTATGGCTACACCTTC; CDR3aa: CASSTIEGQHYGYTF
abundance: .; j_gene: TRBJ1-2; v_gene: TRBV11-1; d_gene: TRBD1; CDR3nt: TGTGCCAGCAGCCCCGACAGGGGACTCTATGGCTACACCTTC; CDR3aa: CASSPDRGLYGYTF
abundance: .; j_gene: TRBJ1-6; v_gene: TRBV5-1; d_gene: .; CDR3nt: TGCGCCAGCAGCCCGGAACGGGGCGCGAATTCACCCCTCCACTTT; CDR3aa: CASSPERGANSPLHF
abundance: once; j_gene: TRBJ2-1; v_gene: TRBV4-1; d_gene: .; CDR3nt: TGCGCCAGCAGCCGCGGGACAGACCCTTACAATGAGCAGTTCTTC; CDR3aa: CASSRGTDPYNEQFF
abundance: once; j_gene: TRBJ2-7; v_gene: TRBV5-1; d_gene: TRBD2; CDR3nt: TGCGCCAGCAGCCCCGGGAGGTACGAGCAGTACTTC; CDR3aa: CASSPGRYEQYF
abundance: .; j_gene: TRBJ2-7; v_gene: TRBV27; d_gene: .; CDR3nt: TGTGCCAGCAGTTTAGTTTATGGTGGGTTGTCCGGGACGTTTACCTACGAGCAGTACTTC; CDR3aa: CASSLVYGGLSGTFTYEQYF